The rows below give T cell receptor beta chains drawn from one sample of a study of shared clonotypes between healthy human individuals. The repertoire was sequenced with immunoSEQ multiplex PCR; TCRdb's copy has only in-frame clones and lacks some. Here the sample spans just over 2,000,000 clones, over 85% being singletons. The sequenced sample consisted of naive CD4+ T cells sorted from blood. All receptors derive from a man younger than 35 in good health. CDR3s include the opening cysteine and the closing phenylalanine or tryptophan. Fields, in order: D gene, V gene, clone size, J gene, CDR3 DNA, CDR3 protein. A D gene is named only where the DNA matches it firmly. Some rows mark clone size as missing; the rest say once, few, many or name a class of expanded clone.

.	TRBV11-2	once	TRBJ2-2	TGTGCCAGCAGCTTAAAGGACGCGGGGTTAAACACCGGGGAGCTGTTTTTT	CASSLKDAGLNTGELFF
TRBD2	TRBV4-2	.	TRBJ2-5	TGTGCCAGCAGCCAAGATGTTTCGGCTAGCGGGAGGGTGGAGACCCAGTACTTC	CASSQDVSASGRVETQYF
TRBD1	TRBV19	.	TRBJ2-5	TGTGCCAGTAGTATAGTTGGGACAGGGATTCAAGAGACCCAGTACTTC	CASSIVGTGIQETQYF
.	TRBV2	.	TRBJ1-5	TGTGCCAGCAGTGGGGACTGGGGTGGCAATCAGCCCCAGCATTTT	CASSGDWGGNQPQHF
.	TRBV30	.	TRBJ2-3	TGTGCCTGGAGTCTGGGGGGTTGGAATACGCAGTATTTT	CAWSLGGWNTQYF
.	TRBV2	few	TRBJ2-5	TGTGCCAGCAGTGGACCGGGACAACTAGAGACCCAGTACTTC	CASSGPGQLETQYF
.	TRBV7-2	.	TRBJ1-1	TGTGCCAGCAGCTTCAGGGATGGCACTGAAGCTTTCTTT	CASSFRDGTEAFF
.	TRBV21-1	.	TRBJ1-2	TGTGCCAGCCTGGGGTCCTATGGCTACACCTTC	CASLGSYGYTF
.	TRBV27	.	TRBJ1-3	TGTGCCAGCAGTTCCAAGGTGGGATGGAACACCATATATTTT	CASSSKVGWNTIYF
.	TRBV9	once	TRBJ2-5	TGTGCCAGCAGCGTAGGAGAGTACGAGACCCAGTACTTC	CASSVGEYETQYF
TRBD1	TRBV5-4	.	TRBJ2-3	TGTGCCAGCAGCGACATGGGGCGCAGGGGGACCCCAGATACGCAGTATTTT	CASSDMGRRGTPDTQYF
.	TRBV6-5	.	TRBJ2-2	TGTGCCAGCAATCCGGGACAGAACACCGGGGAGCTGTTTTTT	CASNPGQNTGELFF
TRBD1	TRBV19	.	TRBJ1-4	TGTGCCAGTAGTATATATTCCGTGACAGGGGCCTCGGTTGGAAAACTGTTTTTT	CASSIYSVTGASVGKLFF
.	TRBV30	.	TRBJ1-1	TGTGCCTGGAGTCCACTAAGGAACACTGAAGCTTTCTTT	CAWSPLRNTEAFF
.	TRBV6-5	.	TRBJ1-1	TGTGCCAGCAGGGGGCCAGGGAGCCATAACACTGAAGCTTTCTTT	CASRGPGSHNTEAFF
TRBD1	TRBV19	.	TRBJ2-3	TGTGCCAGTAGTCTGGGCGGGACAGGGCAAGTTACGCAGTATTTT	CASSLGGTGQVTQYF
.	TRBV28	.	TRBJ1-4	TGTGCCAGCAGCCCCACAGGTCTTAATGAAAAACTGTTTTTT	CASSPTGLNEKLFF
TRBD1	TRBV5-5	.	TRBJ2-2	TGTGCCAGCAGGGCCGGGACAGCGAACACCGGGGAGCTGTTTTTT	CASRAGTANTGELFF
.	TRBV5-4	.	TRBJ1-1	TGTGCCAGCAGCTTTCAAGCTTTCTTT	CASSFQAFF
TRBD2	TRBV6-6	.	TRBJ2-1	TGTGCCAGCAGCCGGGACTATAAAATCAATGAGCAGTTCTTC	CASSRDYKINEQFF
.	TRBV28	.	TRBJ1-4	TGTGCCAGCAGTTTATCGGGAGCTAATGAAAAACTGTTTTTT	CASSLSGANEKLFF
TRBD2	TRBV6-5	.	TRBJ2-1	TGTGCCAGCAGTTACTCGGGGGGGTCCACCTACAATGAGCAGTTCTTC	CASSYSGGSTYNEQFF
TRBD1	TRBV2	.	TRBJ2-1	TGTGCCAGCAGTGACGACAGGCCCAGGGGGTATGAGCAGTTCTTC	CASSDDRPRGYEQFF
TRBD2	TRBV7-3	.	TRBJ2-3	TGTGCCAGCAGCTTAATTAGCGGGGGGAGCACAGATACGCAGTATTTT	CASSLISGGSTDTQYF
.	TRBV6-6	.	TRBJ2-5	TGTGCCAGCAGTTACTCGTACGGCTCGGAGACCCAGTACTTC	CASSYSYGSETQYF
TRBD1	TRBV30	.	TRBJ2-7	TGTGCCTGGAGTGTACCGGACAGGGCTCTATCCTACGAGCAGTACTTC	CAWSVPDRALSYEQYF
.	TRBV6-1	.	TRBJ2-3	TGTGCCAGCAGGGGGCAACCCACAGATACGCAGTATTTT	CASRGQPTDTQYF
.	TRBV7-9	.	TRBJ1-6	TGTGCCAGCAGCTTAGTGGGAGTCAATTCACCCCTCCACTTT	CASSLVGVNSPLHF
.	TRBV21-1	.	TRBJ2-7	TGTGCCAGGACGGGGAATGATTCGGGACATTACGAGCAGTACTTC	CARTGNDSGHYEQYF
TRBD1	TRBV7-3	.	TRBJ2-7	TGTGCCAGCAGCTTATTGCCCCCCACGACAGGGAACGGATACGAGCAGTACTTC	CASSLLPPTTGNGYEQYF
.	TRBV4-1	.	TRBJ2-5	TGCGCCAGCAGCCAAGTCCCAAAACCTACACTCGGTGTGACCCAGTACTTC	CASSQVPKPTLGVTQYF
.	TRBV19	.	TRBJ2-3	TGTGCCAGTAGTATAGGTTTAGGGATCGGCACAGATACGCAGTATTTT	CASSIGLGIGTDTQYF
TRBD2	TRBV5-1	.	TRBJ2-1	TGCGCCAGCAGCTCGAACCTAGCGGGAGGATATGGTGAGCAGTTCTTC	CASSSNLAGGYGEQFF
TRBD1	TRBV13	.	TRBJ2-3	TGTGCCAGCAGCCCCGGACAGGGGAGGTCAGATACGCAGTATTTT	CASSPGQGRSDTQYF
.	TRBV30	.	TRBJ1-1	TGTGCCTGGCGGGGGGCGAATCAAGCTTTCTTT	CAWRGANQAFF
TRBD2	TRBV5-6	.	TRBJ2-7	TGTGCCAGCAGCTTGGGGGCCGGGACTAGCGGGGTTTACGAGCAGTACTTC	CASSLGAGTSGVYEQYF
.	TRBV7-9	.	TRBJ2-7	TGTGCCAGCAGCATGACCTACGAGCAGTACTTC	CASSMTYEQYF
.	TRBV4-3	.	TRBJ2-5	TGCGCCAGCAGCCGGATCCGGATAGGGTTTGGTCAAGAGACCCAGTACTTC	CASSRIRIGFGQETQYF
.	TRBV28	.	TRBJ1-4	TGTGCCAGCAGTTTAAACAATGAAAAACTGTTTTTT	CASSLNNEKLFF
TRBD2	TRBV9	.	TRBJ2-1	TGTGCCAGCAGCCCTGAACTACTAGCGGGGAGATACAATGAGCAGTTCTTC	CASSPELLAGRYNEQFF
.	TRBV7-9	.	TRBJ2-2	TGTGCCAGCAGCTTAGCCTTGACCGGGGAGCTGTTTTTT	CASSLALTGELFF
TRBD1	TRBV28	.	TRBJ1-6	TGTGCCAGCACCCCAGACAGGGCCAATTCACCCCTCCACTTT	CASTPDRANSPLHF
TRBD1	TRBV5-4	.	TRBJ2-7	TGTGCCAGCAGTAGCGACAGGGGAAGGTCCTACGAGCAGTACTTC	CASSSDRGRSYEQYF
.	TRBV6-1	.	TRBJ2-7	TGTGCCAGCAGTGAAACAGGGTACTACGAGCAGTACTTC	CASSETGYYEQYF
.	TRBV2	.	TRBJ2-7	TGTGCCAGCAGTGTGGTGACTCGCAACGAGCAGTACTTC	CASSVVTRNEQYF
.	TRBV5-1	once	TRBJ2-5	TGCGCCAGCAGCTCTGCTTCAGGGGTGAAGACCCAGTACTTC	CASSSASGVKTQYF
TRBD1	TRBV19	few	TRBJ1-2	TGTGCCAGCACTCGACAGGGTTCTAACTATGGCTACACCTTC	CASTRQGSNYGYTF
.	TRBV5-1	.	TRBJ1-2	TGCGCCAGCAGCCTCGGTACACAAAACTATGGCTACACCTTC	CASSLGTQNYGYTF
TRBD1	TRBV7-8	.	TRBJ1-1	TGTGCCAGCAGCAGTACAGGGGGCCCATTGAACACTGAAGCTTTCTTT	CASSSTGGPLNTEAFF
.	TRBV7-2	.	TRBJ2-7	TGTGCCAGCAGCTTACAACTCGGGTCACCGAGCACCTACGAGCAGTACTTC	CASSLQLGSPSTYEQYF
.	TRBV25-1	.	TRBJ1-5	TGTGCCAGCAGTGAATGGGACGATCAGCCCCAGCATTTT	CASSEWDDQPQHF
.	TRBV5-6	.	TRBJ2-1	TGTGCCAGCAGCACCCGACAGGCGGGGCAGTTCTTC	CASSTRQAGQFF
.	TRBV10-3	.	TRBJ2-4	TGTGCCACATCGGGGGCGGCAAACATTCAGTACTTC	CATSGAANIQYF
TRBD2	TRBV6-1	.	TRBJ2-1	TGTGCCAGCAGTGATCGGGCTAGCGGGGGGGCATACGAGCAGTTCTTC	CASSDRASGGAYEQFF
.	TRBV5-4	.	TRBJ1-2	TGTGCCAGCAGCTTAGGGGCGGCGGAGTATGGCTACACCTTC	CASSLGAAEYGYTF
.	TRBV28	.	TRBJ1-5	TGTGCCAACTCGTGGGGAATAAATCAGCCCCAGCATTTT	CANSWGINQPQHF
.	TRBV11-2	.	TRBJ2-2	TGTGCCAGCAAAATGGTGGGCGGGACGAACACCGGGGAGCTGTTTTTT	CASKMVGGTNTGELFF